This passage covers 26 T cell receptor beta chains from one sample sequenced in a study of tumor-infiltrating lymphocytes in primary liver carcinoma. Constant-region priming of roughly 490 ng total RNA yielded TCR beta cDNA. Slightly modified ARM-PCR, run as three nested multiplex PCR rounds, produced the TCR beta libraries. Forward primers for TRBV1-TRBV30 and a C-beta reverse primer served the first two PCR rounds, at approximately 10 cycles each. TCRdb itself ran the multiplex PCR reads through MiXCR, one entry per CDR3 protein. Of approximately 300,000 distinct CDR3 sequences listed, more than 55% are singletons. In addition to blood RNA drawn from unsorted whole blood, germline DNA was extracted. Sequencing input: peripheral blood. The receptors originated from a man aged 35 to 55 with primary liver carcinoma and hepatitis B virus infection.

This clonotype has only one observation. A much more abundant neighbour one base away suggests this may be a read error. The V gene is TRBV12-3 or TRBV12-4, the J gene TRBJ2-3; D not certain. There are 15 residues in the CDR3. The chain's CDR3 is CARSLTTSYTDTQYF. DNA of the CDR3: TGTGCCAGGAGTTTGACGACATCATATACGGATACGCAGTATTTT.

This clonotype was detected a few times. The CDR3 bases are TGTGCCAGCGTCCCCGGGGGCAATCAGCCCCAGCATTTT. This codes for CASVPGGNQPQHF. The V and J genes are TRBV28 and TRBJ1-5, with D unresolved. V lost 8 bases to trimming and J lost 2 bases, with 10 bases between them. Germline V gene data show CDR1 as MDHEN and CDR2 as SYDVKM. The CDR3 sequence is 13 residues long.

This chain connects TRBV10-2 to TRBJ2-2; 7 nucleotides align to TRBD1. Trimming at V came to 5 bases and at J to 1 base, leaving 13 bases not matched to a gene. Germline V CDR1 and CDR2: WSHSY, SAAADI. The CDR3 totals 18 residues. CDR3 sequence (DNA): TGCGCCAGCAGTCCCATGCTAGGGGGCTGGAGGAACACCGGGGAGCTGTTTTTT. Translated: CASSPMLGGWRNTGELFF.

Concerning this clonotype itself: A much bigger clone sits one base away, suggesting this may be a read error. This rearrangement joins TRBV6-2 or TRBV6-3 to TRBJ2-1; 8 positions agree with TRBD1. Germline CDR1 is MNHEY and CDR2 is SVGEGT. The CDR3 consists of 14 residues. CDR3 DNA: TGTGTCAGCAGTTATAAGACAGGGGTAAGGGAGCAGTTCTTC. It yields the protein CVSSYKTGVREQFF.

Note on this clonotype: One base away lies a much larger clone, so this may be a sequencing read error. The J gene is TRBJ1-2, the V gene TRBV6-2 or TRBV6-3; D is unresolved. From germline, CDR1 is MNHEY and CDR2 SVGEGT. The CDR3 is 12 residues long. The CDR3 here is CASCYESYGYTF. For the CDR3, the DNA is TGTGCCAGCTGTTACGAGTCCTATGGCTACACCTTC.

For this clonotype: A much bigger clone sits one base away, suggesting this may be a read error. The chain carries TRBV6-2 or TRBV6-3 and TRBJ1-5, with D possibly matching TRBD1 (5 bases). Germline V CDR1 and CDR2: MNHEY, SVGEGT. This CDR3 region has 16 residues. Trimming stripped 5 bases from V and 1 base from J, with 15 bases between. CDR3 coding DNA: TGTGCCAGCAGTAAAGGGGACTGTCGAAGCAATCAGCCCCAGCATTTT. Its translation: CASSKGDCRSNQPQHF.

This clonotype was counted ten times or more. In nucleotides, the CDR3 is TGTGCCAGCAGTTACTCGAAGGGACTAGTTATAGAGCAGTACTTC. It encodes CASSYSKGLVIEQYF. The chain carries TRBV6-5 and TRBJ2-7; 8 bases map to TRBD2. From germline, CDR1 is MNHEY and CDR2 SVGAGI. The CDR3 consists of 15 residues. The J segment lost 7 bases and the V segment lost 0 bases, leaving 8 bases of the junction unmatched.

The CDR3, as DNA: TGCGCCAGCAGATCCGGGACAGGGGTCGGGGAGCTGTTTTTT. Its protein product is CASRSGTGVGELFF. This chain connects TRBV5-1 to TRBJ2-2, with 10 bases that match TRBD1. V shed 5 bases and J 7 bases; nucleotides not matched to a gene: 5. Germline loops: CDR1 SGHRS, CDR2 YFSETQ. The CDR3 consists of 14 residues.

A note on this clonotype: The final CDR3 position lacks the conserved phenylalanine or tryptophan, pointing to a likely read error. The chain employs TRBV6-1 and TRBJ2-7; 9 nucleotides line up with TRBD1. V shed 6 bases, J shed 0 bases, and the junction held 3 bases outside the gene matches. Germline-derived CDR1 and CDR2 are MNHNS and SASEGT. This CDR3 has 14 residues. CDR3 loop: CASRAGQGSYEQYL. The CDR3 DNA reads as TGTGCCAGCAGGGCGGGACAGGGCTCCTACGAGCAGTACTTA.

In the case of this clonotype: An end of the junction does not agree with germline; a read error may underlie this. The rearrangement uses TRBV10-1 and TRBJ2-5; possibly TRBD1 or TRBD2 for D (5 bases each). Germline V CDR1 and CDR2: WNHNN, SYGVQD (reference sequence). The CDR3 has 11 residues. The CDR3 reads CASSDSGTQYF. The DNA for the CDR3 is TGCGCCAGCTCCGATTCGGGGACCCAGTATTTC.

As concerns this clonotype: A single base separates this from a much larger clone, so it may be a read error. This chain uses TRBV6-5 with TRBJ2-1, with a possible D match to TRBD1 (6 bases). The length of the CDR3 is 14 residues. Germline-derived CDR1 and CDR2 are MNHEY and SVGAGI. The CDR3 region is CATSYGQTYNEQFF. Written as DNA, the CDR3 is TGTGCCACCAGTTACGGACAGACGTACAATGAGCAGTTCTTC.

Details on this clonotype: The germline gene is not matched at one end of the junction; a read error may be the cause. This chain connects TRBV4-2 to TRBJ1-3; the D gene is possibly TRBD1 (5 bases). This CDR3 has 16 amino acids. Germline V gives CDR1 LGHNA, CDR2 YNFKEQ. CDR3 loop: CASSQETETPGNIIYF. As DNA, the CDR3 is TGTGCCAGCAGCCAAGAGACAGAGACCCCTGGAAACATCATATATTTT.

With regard to this clonotype: A junction boundary mismatches the germline segment, possibly from a read error. The chain has TRBV28 and TRBJ2-1, with 7 nucleotides matching TRBD2. The CDR3 loop spans 18 amino acids. Looked up from germline, CDR1 is MDHEN and CDR2 is SYDVKM. In nucleotides, the CDR3 is TGTGCCGGCAGTTTAGCCGGCCGAGCGGGAAGGACCTACAATGAGCAGTTCTTC. Amino acid sequence: CAGSLAGRAGRTYNEQFF.

With respect to this clonotype: Just one base apart from a much larger clone, this may be a read error. The chain uses TRBV29-1 and TRBJ1-2, with TRBD1 matching 10 bases. V lost 6 bases and J lost 10; bases outside the gene matches: 14. CDR1 is SQVTM, CDR2 ANQGSEA, per germline. CDR3 length: 14 residues. The CDR3 region is CSVGDPDRGQDYTF. For the CDR3, the DNA is TGCAGCGTCGGGGACCCTGACAGGGGGCAAGACTACACCTTC.

The V and J genes are TRBV6-2 or TRBV6-3 and TRBJ2-2; D unresolved. Per germline, CDR1 MNHEY and CDR2 SVGEGT. The CDR3 runs to 14 residues. V was shortened by 10 bases and J by 5 bases, with 17 bases between the two germline ends. CDR3 DNA: TGTGCCATCACCCCAACTATCAGGACCGGGGAGCTGTTTTTT. Amino acid sequence: CAITPTIRTGELFF.

Comments on this clonotype: At one boundary the junction diverges from the germline segment, which might be a read error. The V gene is TRBV11-3, the J gene TRBJ2-5, with D unclear. CDR3 length equals 13 residues. Germline lookup yields CDR1 SGHNT and CDR2 YENEEA. The CDR3 is CVSSLLATETQYF. DNA for the CDR3: TGTGTCAGCAGCCTACTGGCTACGGAGACCCAGTACTTC. The full variable domain, completed using reference TRBV11-3 and TRBJ2-5, is EAGVVQSPRYKIIEKKQPVAFWCNPISGHNTLYWYLQNLGQGPELLIRYENEEAVDDSQLPKDRFSAERLKGVDSTLKIQPAELGDSAVYLCVSSLLATETQYFGPGTRLLVL.

Only a few counts were recorded for this clonotype. CDR3 amino acids: CAWSVSGVNNEQFF. In nucleotides, the CDR3 is TGTGCCTGGAGTGTAAGCGGAGTCAACAATGAGCAGTTCTTC. The chain joins TRBV30 to TRBJ2-1; tentatively, D is TRBD2 (5 bases). CDR1 GTSNPN and CDR2 SVGIG come from the germline V gene (reference sequence). The CDR3 consists of 14 residues. V lost 0 bases and J lost 5, with 11 bases in between.

The chain has TRBV28 and TRBJ2-1; perhaps TRBD2 as D (6 bases). With 4 bases removed from V and 9 bases from J, the gap between germline ends came to 7 bases. Germline values: CDR1 MDHEN, CDR2 SYDVKM. The CDR3 is made up of 11 amino acids. The CDR3 sequence is CASSWGLEQFF. In DNA, the CDR3 is TGTGCCAGCAGTTGGGGACTTGAGCAGTTCTTC. The full variable domain, with the rest looked up from reference TRBV28 and TRBJ2-1, is DVKVTQSSRYLVKRTGEKVFLECVQDMDHENMFWYRQDPGLGLRLIYFSYDVKMKEKGDIPEGYSVSREKKERFSLILESASTNQTSMYLCASSWGLEQFFGPGTRLTVL.

The chain's CDR3 is CASSFGSRPSEPQHF. For the CDR3, the DNA is TGTGCCAGCAGCTTTGGTAGTCGGCCCTCGGAGCCCCAGCATTTT. V is TRBV11-2 and J is TRBJ1-5, with unresolved D. The CDR3 is made up of 15 amino acids. The germline V gene has CDR1 SGHAT and CDR2 FQNNGV. Trimming took off 3 bases at V and 8 bases at J, with 17 bases between the two ends.

As for this clonotype: A read error may produce the germline difference seen at one junction end. The rearrangement uses TRBV4-2 and TRBJ1-5; D call uncertain. Germline lookup yields CDR1 LGHNA and CDR2 YNFKEQ. This CDR3 comprises 18 residues. The CDR3 nucleotides read TGTGTCAGCAGCCAAGATGCAGACCGGCGGACCAGTAATCAGCCCCAGCATTTT. Protein product: CVSSQDADRRTSNQPQHF.

The chain is built from TRBV19 and TRBJ2-1; weak D call: TRBD2 (5 bases). The germline gives CDR1 LNHDA, CDR2 SQIVND (reference sequence). CDR3 length: 14 residues. The CDR3 coding sequence is TGTGCTTCACGCCGGGGTGAGGTCTCCAATGAGCAGTTCTTC. It yields the protein CASRRGEVSNEQFF.

V usage is TRBV29-1 and J usage is TRBJ1-1; D gene ambiguous. The V gene lost 4 bases and the J gene lost 1 base, with 10 bases spanning the gap. The CDR3 length is 13 residues. The V gene's germline CDR1 is SQVTM and CDR2 ANQGSEA. CDR3 sequence: CSVGKIPNTEAFF. The DNA of the CDR3 is TGCAGCGTTGGGAAGATCCCGAACACTGAAGCTTTCTTT. The whole variable domain, remainder taken from reference TRBV29-1 and TRBJ1-1, is SAVISQKPSRDICQRGTSLTIQCQVDSQVTMMFWYRQQPGQSLTLIATANQGSEATYESGFVIDKFPISRPNLTFSTLTVSNMSPEDSSIYLCSVGKIPNTEAFFGQGTRLTVV.

In regard to this clonotype: A much bigger clone sits one base away, suggesting this may be a read error. The chain combines TRBV12-3 or TRBV12-4 with TRBJ2-7, with D tentatively TRBD1 or TRBD2 (5 bases each). The CDR3 spans 13 residues. The CDR3 nucleotides are TGTGCCAGCTCGCAGGGAGTTGTCTACGAGCATTACTTC. The encoded protein is CASSQGVVYEHYF.

This clonotype was detected ten times or more. This rearrangement joins TRBV11-1 to TRBJ2-2; maybe TRBD2 (6 bases). Germline V gives CDR1 SGHAT, CDR2 FQDESV (reference sequence). The length of the CDR3 is 15 residues. V was trimmed by 2 bases and J by 4 bases, leaving 11 bases between them. CDR3: CASSLFRGSTGELFF. Written as DNA, the CDR3 is TGTGCCAGCAGCTTATTTCGGGGGTCCACCGGGGAGCTGTTTTTT.

The chain is built from TRBV5-1 and TRBJ1-2; D uncertain. Germline lookup yields CDR1 SGHRS and CDR2 YFSETQ. The CDR3 is 12 amino acids. V was clipped by 0 bases and J by 12 bases, with 12 bases between them. Here the CDR3 reads CASSLEGLGNTF. The CDR3 coding sequence is TGCGCCAGCAGCTTGGAGGGTCTGGGCAACACCTTC.

A note on this clonotype: The conserved phenylalanine or tryptophan normally closing the CDR3 is absent here, so this likely arose from a read error. The V and J genes are TRBV4-2 and TRBJ2-5; 7 bases agree with TRBD2. Germline CDR1 reads LGHNA; CDR2 reads YNFKEQ. CDR3 size: 17 residues. CDR3 DNA sequence: TGCGCCAGCGGCCAAGATAGGAGCGGGGCCGGTGGGGAGACCCAGTACCTC. Translating gives CASGQDRSGAGGETQYL.